This TCR beta chain was documented in a study of cytotoxic CD8 clonotypes in ibrutinib-treated CLL (dated by TCRdb to 2020 to 2022). In the study overall: The cohort was composed of ten to eleven relapsed/refractory and roughly 16 treatment-naive patients; IGHV unmutated status was identified in 17 patients. Cryopreserved peripheral blood mononuclear cells were collected before treatment, at response, and at either disease progression or sustained remission. Samples at response were collected after a median of roughly twelve months of treatment, with a range of about 6 to 40 months. Of the 70 to 90 people in the trial, about two dozen had longitudinal samples available. Samples averaged approximately 260,000 productive templates and 80,000 to 100,000 productive rearrangements. Responses were partial in around 25 patients and complete in 2; after median approximately 5.5 years follow-up, roughly 15 stayed in remission and about twelve progressed. Results the study describes overall, beyond this receptor: Sustained-remission and progressing patients did not have matched sampling times, and lymph node repertoires were not examined. An increase in clonality was observed at ibrutinib response, with clonality remaining stable during sustained remission and falling back toward baseline at progression. Baseline clonality was found to be higher than that of age-matched healthy donors and was strongly correlated with circulating CD8+ T-cell counts. Public clonotypes were rare and either shrank or stayed stable during treatment, and the rise in clonality at ibrutinib response reflected expansion of private clonotypes.

For TCR beta library preparation, approximately 2.2 micrograms of genomic DNA were isolated from cryopreserved PBMCs. Longitudinal blood samples from CLL patients on ibrutinib monotherapy underwent high-throughput TCR beta sequencing. The patients took part in an open-label, single-center phase 2 trial of ibrutinib monotherapy. On a MiSeq, deep resolution sequencing aimed for a depth between 1 in 1 million and 1 in 200,000 T cells, with each clonotype covered 10x on average. TCR beta libraries were generated with the immunoSEQ hsTCRB Kit. The study's processing was this. Data were analyzed with ImmunoSEQ Data Assistant and ImmunoSEQ Analyzer, with V, D and J genes assigned per IMGT definitions. Clonality, which ranges from 0 to 1, was calculated as one minus the normalized Shannon entropy of productive rearrangement frequencies. Only overrepresented clonotypes making up at least 0.05% of each patient's repertoire were included in the public clonotype analysis. Roughly 12 age-matched healthy donor repertoires from immuneACCESS were used as controls for clonality. Sourced from immuneACCESS, this table was stored by TCRdb with only in-frame sequences that have V and J called. A share of the clones is absent; for the studies checked, an unresolved V gene accounts for under half, and the remainder has no known explanation. That table gives V, J and clone size, and the DNA gave D and trimming. For this sample the table gives over 14,000 clones, of which around 68% were detected only once. The ten biggest clones cover around 5.4% of the sample.

Worth noting for this clone: Its antigen is not yet known. No clone much larger than this one lies a single base away; base qualities are absent.

The germline V gene specifies SGHAT as CDR1 and FQNNGV as CDR2. Including cysteine and phenylalanine, the CDR3 has 14 amino acids. This entry keeps only the CDR3 DNA: 42 bases, framed from base 1. Unmatched junction bases come to 4, with V trimmed by 5 bases and J by 5 bases. Sequenced here: PBMCs, sampled before ibrutinib treatment. Recombination joined TRBV11-2 with TRBJ2-5, with 11 bases aligning to TRBD1. This sequence was found in a human donor with chronic lymphocytic leukemia. The base sequence is TGTGCCAGCAGCCCGGACAGGGGGCTCGAGACCCAGTACTTC. This yields the protein CASSPDRGLETQYF.